A single T cell receptor (beta chain) is shown here with its context. Some clones are missing from TCRdb's copy, which holds only in-frame ones; the method was immunoSEQ multiplex PCR. The sample shows approximately 64,000 clones, roughly 90% of them seen only once. This entry belongs to a study of OX40 agonist ivuxolimab in advanced cancers. For the study at large: At 82.7% male, the cohort had a mean age of around 56 years, ranging from roughly 20 to 90.

Germline-derived CDR1 and CDR2 are MNHEY and SVGAGI. The CDR3 contains 13 residues. The J segment lost 2 bases and the V segment lost 6 bases, leaving 3 bases of the junction unmatched. The rearrangement links TRBV6-5 to TRBJ2-7; 8 bases line up with TRBD2. Here the sequenced sample was CD4+ or CD8+ T cells sorted from blood, taken in a trial of the OX40 agonist ivuxolimab. The receptor was derived from an adult with an advanced solid tumor such as melanoma, head and neck, liver or kidney cancer. The CDR3 nucleotides are TGTGCCAGCAGAAGGGGACTAGCCTACGAGCAGTACTTC. It specifies CASRRGLAYEQYF.